Sequencing of this T cell receptor (beta chain) was carried out in a study of blood T cell repertoires in COVID-19. Looking at the study overall: Sample material is recorded as cDNA or gDNA derived from T cells, B-cell-depleted T cells, or PBMCs.

TCRdb keeps only in-frame clones here, not all; method: immunoSEQ multiplex PCR. The table records some 130,000 clones, roughly 80% of them present only once. This CDR3 has 14 residues. In germline, CDR1 is SGDLS, CDR2 YYNGEE. V lost 4 bases and J lost 6, with 17 bases in between. The chain couples TRBV9 to TRBJ2-7, with TRBD2 as a possible D gene (5 bases). Sequencing input: peripheral blood. The receptor was isolated from a man in his 60s who had recovered from COVID-19. The CDR3, as DNA: TGTGCCAGCAGCCGGGCTTCCTCGGGGATCGAGCAGTACTTC. It is translated as CASSRASSGIEQYF.